Listed below are T cell receptor beta chains from one sample, sequenced in a study of cytomegalovirus exposure and HLA in healthy donors. Only in-frame clones appear in the TCRdb table, and some are missing; sequencing was by immunoSEQ multiplex PCR. This table has about 180,000 clones, 80% appearing once. The source material was PBMCs. The source of these receptors is a woman in her 30s in good health and CMV-seronegative. The CDR3 runs from the conserved cysteine through the conserved F or W. Fields, in order: clone size, J gene, V gene, D gene, CDR3 DNA, CDR3 protein. A D gene is named only where the DNA matches it firmly. Part of the rows lack a size; the others show once, few, many or a class for expanded clones.

clone_size: .; j_call: TRBJ2-3; v_call: TRBV5-4; d_call: TRBD2; cdr3_nt: TGTGCCAGCAGCTCCCCCTTTGGCCTAGCGGGGGCTAGCACAGATACGCAGTATTTT; cdr3_aa: CASSSPFGLAGASTDTQYF
clone_size: few; j_call: TRBJ1-1; v_call: TRBV7-7; d_call: .; cdr3_nt: TGTGCTAGCAGCTTAGGAGCGGAGACTGAAGCTTTCTTT; cdr3_aa: CASSLGAETEAFF
clone_size: .; j_call: TRBJ1-2; v_call: TRBV5-6; d_call: .; cdr3_nt: TGTGCCAGCAGCTTTTCACAGCTTCAAGGCTACACCTTC; cdr3_aa: CASSFSQLQGYTF
clone_size: .; j_call: TRBJ1-1; v_call: TRBV5-1; d_call: .; cdr3_nt: TGCGCCAGCAGCCCTATTGGCGGTGCGAACACTGAAGCTTTCTTT; cdr3_aa: CASSPIGGANTEAFF
clone_size: .; j_call: TRBJ2-7; v_call: TRBV4-3; d_call: TRBD2; cdr3_nt: TGCGCCAGCAGCCAAGCAATCGGGCTAGCGGGGGGGCCTTCCTACGAGCAGTACTTC; cdr3_aa: CASSQAIGLAGGPSYEQYF
clone_size: once; j_call: TRBJ2-7; v_call: TRBV6-5; d_call: TRBD1; cdr3_nt: TGTGCCAGCAGCCCCGACAGGGGATCCGACGAGCAGTACTTC; cdr3_aa: CASSPDRGSDEQYF
clone_size: .; j_call: TRBJ1-1; v_call: TRBV30; d_call: .; cdr3_nt: TGTGCCTGGAGTGACACCGGTCAGGGATATATGAACACTGAAGCTTTCTTT; cdr3_aa: CAWSDTGQGYMNTEAFF
clone_size: .; j_call: TRBJ1-1; v_call: TRBV6-5; d_call: TRBD1; cdr3_nt: TGTGCCAGCAGCCAGGACAGGGGGCAAACTGAAGCTTTCTTT; cdr3_aa: CASSQDRGQTEAFF
clone_size: .; j_call: TRBJ1-2; v_call: TRBV2; d_call: TRBD1; cdr3_nt: TGTGCCAGCAGTGGGCCGGGACAGGGGGTTCGGAAGGATGGCTACACCTTC; cdr3_aa: CASSGPGQGVRKDGYTF
clone_size: once; j_call: TRBJ2-5; v_call: TRBV9; d_call: TRBD1; cdr3_nt: TGTGCCAGCAGCTCAACCGGGACAGGGCAAGAGACCCAGTACTTC; cdr3_aa: CASSSTGTGQETQYF
clone_size: .; j_call: TRBJ2-5; v_call: TRBV14; d_call: .; cdr3_nt: TGTGCCAGCAGCCAAACGATCGACAGCCAAGAGACCCAGTACTTC; cdr3_aa: CASSQTIDSQETQYF